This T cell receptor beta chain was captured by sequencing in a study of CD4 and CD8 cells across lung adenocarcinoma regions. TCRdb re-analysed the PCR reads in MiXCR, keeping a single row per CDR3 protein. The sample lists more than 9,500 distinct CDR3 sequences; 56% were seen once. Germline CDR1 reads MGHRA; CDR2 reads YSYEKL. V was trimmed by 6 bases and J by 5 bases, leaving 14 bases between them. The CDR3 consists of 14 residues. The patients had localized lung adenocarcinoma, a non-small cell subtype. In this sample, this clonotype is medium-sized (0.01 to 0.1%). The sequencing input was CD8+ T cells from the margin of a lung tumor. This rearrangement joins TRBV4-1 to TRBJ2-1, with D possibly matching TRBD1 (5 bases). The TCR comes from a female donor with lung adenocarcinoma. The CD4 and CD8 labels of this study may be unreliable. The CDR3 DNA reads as TGCGCCAGCAGGGTTCGAAAGGGGCACAATGAGCAGTTCTTC. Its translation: CASRVRKGHNEQFF.